This T cell receptor (beta chain) appears in the sequencing data of a study of naive and memory T cell subsets. The CDR3 runs to 15 residues. Unmatched junction bases numbered 5, after V lost 1 base and J lost 5 bases. Germline assignment: CDR1 PRHDT and CDR2 FYEKMQ (reference sequence). On this clonotype: Its antigen is as yet unknown.

An equimolar mix of two oligonucleotides served as the beta constant-region primer for TRBC1 and TRBC2. Ligated cDNA was amplified by four rounds of PCR with nested alpha and beta constant-region primers and SP2. TCRdb processed the UMI-ligation and nested PCR reads anew with MiXCR; each CDR3 protein has one entry. Of more than 120,000 distinct CDR3 sequences in the sample, under 25% are singletons; the top ten hold about 0.57%. The study, taken as a whole, reports: Over 95% of naive TCR sequences appeared only once after error correction, unlike memory subsets. A few larger clonotypes appeared in naive repertoires, especially CD8, possibly memory cells re-expressing CD45RA. In CD4 and CD8 cells, diversity dropped from naive through EMRA. TCR abundance followed a power law differing between naive and memory subsets.

The sequencing sample was made of naive CD8+ T cells from blood. This TCR derives from a human donor in good health. The rearrangement uses TRBV13 and TRBJ2-5; 9 positions match TRBD2. CDR3 coding DNA: TGTGCCAGCAGCTTAGACGGAAGCGGGAGGGAGACCCAGTACTTC. It is translated as CASSLDGSGRETQYF.